A selection of T cell receptor beta chains follows, all from one sample in a study of cytomegalovirus exposure and HLA in healthy donors. Sequenced by immunoSEQ multiplex PCR; TCRdb stores in-frame clones only, minus some. Here the sample spans about 150,000 clones, 86% being singletons. Sequencing was carried out using PBMCs. The source is a human donor in good health. Each CDR3 is given with its conserved first and last residue. D genes are given only for firm matches. Size is stated for part of the rows, as once, few or many counts, or as a class when the clone is expanded.

size,D,V,J,DNA,CDR3
NA,TRBD1,TRBV10-3,TRBJ1-6,TGTGCCACACTGGGACAGGGAGAATCACCCCTCCACTTT,CATLGQGESPLHF
NA,TRBD1,TRBV5-1,TRBJ1-2,TGCGCCAGCAGCTTAGGACAGGGGGCCGATGGCTACACCTTC,CASSLGQGADGYTF
NA,TRBD2,TRBV5-4,TRBJ2-7,TGTGCCAGCAGCTTTTTGCGCGGGCTAGCGGGAGTCGGCGAGCAGTACTTC,CASSFLRGLAGVGEQYF
NA,NA,TRBV15,TRBJ2-3,TGTGCCACCAGCAGAGATCGAACAGTTAGCACAGATACGCAGTATTTT,CATSRDRTVSTDTQYF
once,NA,TRBV5-5,TRBJ2-7,TGTGCCAGCAGCCAGTCCGTACAGGAACGCTACGAGCAGTACTTC,CASSQSVQERYEQYF
NA,TRBD1,TRBV5-8,TRBJ1-5,TGTGCCAGCAGCTACCGGGACAGGATCAATCAGCCCCAGCATTTT,CASSYRDRINQPQHF
NA,NA,TRBV19,TRBJ2-7,TGTGCCAGTAGGCCCGGGACTCACCTCTCCTACGAGCAGTACTTC,CASRPGTHLSYEQYF
NA,NA,TRBV27,TRBJ2-7,TGTGCCAGCAGTTTAGCGTTTCCCCGAGAGCAGTACTTC,CASSLAFPREQYF
NA,TRBD2,TRBV7-8,TRBJ2-7,TGTGCCAGCAGCTTAACTGGGACTAGCGGTACCTACGAGCAGTACTTC,CASSLTGTSGTYEQYF
NA,NA,TRBV9,TRBJ1-2,TGTGCCAGCAGCGCCCGCGGGGCAGCGGCAAACTATGGCTACACCTTC,CASSARGAAANYGYTF
NA,TRBD2,TRBV28,TRBJ2-7,TGTGCCAGCAGTTTAGCTCTAGCGGGGTTCTCCTACGAGCAGTACTTC,CASSLALAGFSYEQYF
NA,NA,TRBV9,TRBJ2-1,TGTGCCAGCAGCGTAGTGGACTCATCCAATGAGCAGTTCTTC,CASSVVDSSNEQFF
NA,TRBD1,TRBV19,TRBJ1-5,TGTGCCAGTAGTACCCGACAGGGAAGAATGAATCAGCCCCAGCATTTT,CASSTRQGRMNQPQHF
NA,NA,TRBV7-3,TRBJ2-3,TGTGCCAGCAGCTTATGGGGGGAGAACACAGATACGCAGTATTTT,CASSLWGENTDTQYF
NA,NA,TRBV18,TRBJ2-1,TGTGCCAGCTCACCGCTACAAGGAGATGAGCAGTTCTTC,CASSPLQGDEQFF
NA,NA,TRBV18,TRBJ1-3,TGTGCCAGCTCACCACCCTCCAGCTCTGGAAACACCATATATTTT,CASSPPSSSGNTIYF
NA,TRBD1,TRBV19,TRBJ2-3,TGTGCCAGTAGCCCCCAGGGGGCCACTCTTATGCAGTATTTT,CASSPQGATLMQYF
NA,TRBD1,TRBV10-1,TRBJ2-7,TGCGCCAGCAGCGAGCCGGGACAGGGGCTAAGAGAGCAGTACTTC,CASSEPGQGLREQYF
NA,NA,TRBV9,TRBJ2-5,TGTGCCAGCAGCGTAGGGGGGCTCAAAGAGACCCAGTACTTC,CASSVGGLKETQYF
NA,NA,TRBV4-1,TRBJ1-2,TGCGCCAGCAGCCAACCGACCCACACGGGGGCTAACTATGGCTACACCTTC,CASSQPTHTGANYGYTF
NA,TRBD1,TRBV5-1,TRBJ2-1,TGCGCCAGCAGCCCGGGACAGGGGGCCTACAATGAGCAGTTCTTC,CASSPGQGAYNEQFF
NA,TRBD1,TRBV7-9,TRBJ2-7,TGTTCAGCCGGGACAGAATCCTACGAGCAGTACTTC,CSAGTESYEQYF